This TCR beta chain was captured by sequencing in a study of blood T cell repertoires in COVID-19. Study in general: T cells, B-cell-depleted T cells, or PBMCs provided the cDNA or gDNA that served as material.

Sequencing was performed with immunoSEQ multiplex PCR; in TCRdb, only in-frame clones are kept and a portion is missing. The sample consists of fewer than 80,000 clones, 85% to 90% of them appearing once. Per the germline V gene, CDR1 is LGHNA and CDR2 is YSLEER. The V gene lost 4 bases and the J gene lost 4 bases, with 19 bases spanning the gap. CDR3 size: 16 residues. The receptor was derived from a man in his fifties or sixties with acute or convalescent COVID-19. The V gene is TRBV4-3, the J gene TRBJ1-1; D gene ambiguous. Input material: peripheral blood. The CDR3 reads CASSLARGTLGTEAFF. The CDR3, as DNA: TGCGCCAGCAGCCTCGCGAGAGGTACCCTGGGCACTGAAGCTTTCTTT.